The clone carrying this TCR beta chain has more than one count but fewer than ten. Its antigen is not known. The record originates from a study of T cell repertoires in cytomegalovirus infection. Looking at the study overall: Public TCR beta signatures provided an indication of both CMV infection and a matching HLA type. Study-wide results and caveats: The study identified carriers of CMV plus the relevant HLA from cumulative public TCR beta family frequency. What dominated the ex vivo response were HLA-C-restricted CMV-specific TCR beta clonotypes.

The CDR3 is 14 residues long. The J segment lost 4 bases and the V segment lost 6 bases, leaving 4 bases of the junction unmatched. Per the germline V gene, CDR1 is ENHRY and CDR2 is SYGVKD. TCRdb reanalysed the reads using MiXCR and keeps one entry per CDR3 protein. The data contain a few hundred thousand distinct CDR3 sequences, around a quarter of them singletons. Sequenced: PBMCs. This TCR came from a human donor in good health (CMV status not recorded). Some clones in this sample may be carry-over from other donors' samples. V gene TRBV10-3 combines with J gene TRBJ2-3; TRBD2 matches 10 bases. The CDR3 DNA reads TGTGCCATCAGCCTAGCGGGAGCCCCAGATACGCAGTATTTT. This codes for CAISLAGAPDTQYF.